This TCR beta chain was captured in a study of tumor-infiltrating lymphocytes in localized non-small cell lung cancer. Notes on this clone: Its antigen is currently unknown.

Broader study findings: Higher tumor T cell infiltration than in uninvolved lung was supported by TCRbeta sequencing. Recurrence-free survival showed no association with tumor T-cell fraction. Only some patients had TCR sequencing, depending on available tissue.

The table came from immunoSEQ multiplex PCR; TCRdb's copy has only in-frame clones and leaves some out. Here the sample spans 9,500 to 10,000 clones, about 70% being singletons. This CDR3 spans 16 amino acids. Unmatched junction bases numbered 5, after V lost 2 bases and J lost 4 bases. Germline V lookup: CDR1 SGHNT, CDR2 YYREEE (reference sequence). Sequenced material: lung tumor tissue. This TCR was sampled from a human donor with non-small cell lung cancer. The V call is TRBV5-4, the J call TRBJ2-2, with 10 bases lining up with TRBD1. CDR3 loop: CASSLGQGDFTGELFF. CDR3 DNA sequence: TGTGCCAGCAGCTTAGGACAGGGGGATTTCACCGGGGAGCTGTTTTTT.